This TCR beta chain is from a study of PD-1 blockade in classical Hodgkin lymphoma. Study-level background: Nivolumab dosing for patients was 3 mg/kg, administered intravenously every 2 weeks. Findings and caveats of the study: CD4+ TCR diversity rose significantly by C4D1, and CD8+ TCR diversity did not. Newly diagnosed patients had diversity similar to the baseline diversity of complete responders. According to reports, newly diagnosed patients had lower baseline TCR diversity than healthy donors, and relapsed/refractory patients had lower baseline TCR diversity still.

V lost 6 bases and J 3 bases, leaving 15 bases between the germline ends. The CDR3 runs 14 residues. CDR1 and CDR2 (germline): MNHEY, SVGAGI. Autologous stem cell transplantation was followed by relapse in every patient, and brentuximab vedotin exposure varied. In the case of this clone: Antigen unknown.

Assay used: immunoSEQ multiplex PCR; TCRdb lists only in-frame clones, some missing. The table includes tens of thousands of clones, about 72% detected once. The sequence was obtained from a human donor with classical Hodgkin lymphoma. The chain carries TRBV6-5 and TRBJ2-7; D is perhaps TRBD2 (5 bases). This material consisted of peripheral blood mononuclear cells (PBMCs), taken at baseline. CDR3 nucleotides: TGTGCCAGCAGCTACGGACTGGATTTCTACGAGCAGTACTTC. Translation: CASSYGLDFYEQYF.